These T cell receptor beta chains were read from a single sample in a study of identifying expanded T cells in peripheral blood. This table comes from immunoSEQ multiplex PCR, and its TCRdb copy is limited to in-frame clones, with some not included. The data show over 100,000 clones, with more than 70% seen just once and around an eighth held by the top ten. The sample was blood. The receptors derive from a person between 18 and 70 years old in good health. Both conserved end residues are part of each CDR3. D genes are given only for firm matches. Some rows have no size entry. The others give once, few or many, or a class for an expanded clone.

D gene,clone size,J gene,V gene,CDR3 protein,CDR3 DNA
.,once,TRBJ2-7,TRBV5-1,CASSLGRQDYEQYF,TGCGCCAGCAGCTTGGGCAGACAGGACTACGAGCAGTACTTC
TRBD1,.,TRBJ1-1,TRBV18,CASSRTGTDTEAFF,TGTGCCAGCTCCAGGACAGGTACGGACACTGAAGCTTTCTTT
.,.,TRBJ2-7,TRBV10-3,CAISPGINSGEQYF,TGTGCCATCAGTCCAGGGATAAACTCGGGGGAGCAGTACTTC
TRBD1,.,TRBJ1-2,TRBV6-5,CASSLYRGPKNYGYTF,TGTGCCAGCAGTTTATACAGGGGGCCGAAAAACTATGGCTACACCTTC
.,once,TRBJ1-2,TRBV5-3,CARSLMDKGYGYTF,TGTGCCAGAAGCTTGATGGACAAGGGCTATGGCTACACCTTC
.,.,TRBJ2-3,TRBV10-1,CASTLPGTQYF,TGCGCCAGCACCCTCCCTGGTACGCAGTATTTT
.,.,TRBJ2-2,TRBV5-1,CASSLVGPINTGELFF,TGCGCCAGCAGCTTGGTGGGACCGATAAACACCGGGGAGCTGTTTTTT
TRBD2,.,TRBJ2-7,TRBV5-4,CASSKGTSGSAYEQYF,TGTGCCAGCAGCAAGGGGACTAGCGGGAGTGCGTACGAGCAGTACTTC
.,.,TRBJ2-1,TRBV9,CASSVAVENNEQFF,TGTGCCAGCAGCGTAGCTGTCGAGAACAATGAGCAGTTCTTC
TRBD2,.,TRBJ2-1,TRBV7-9,CASSLAPGLGSTVDEQFF,TGTGCCAGCAGCTTAGCCCCCGGACTAGGAAGCACGGTAGATGAGCAGTTCTTC
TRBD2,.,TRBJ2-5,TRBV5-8,CASSSGTSGRLETQYF,TGTGCCAGCAGCTCCGGGACTAGCGGGAGGTTGGAGACCCAGTACTTC
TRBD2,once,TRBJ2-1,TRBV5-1,CASSLPLAGAGNEQFF,TGCGCCAGCAGCTTGCCTCTAGCGGGAGCAGGTAATGAGCAGTTCTTC
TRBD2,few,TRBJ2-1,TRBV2,CASRGTSGNHNEQFF,TGTGCCAGCAGGGGGACTAGCGGGAATCACAATGAGCAGTTCTTC
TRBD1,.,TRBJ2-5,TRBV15,CATSKGQGGETQYF,TGTGCCACCAGCAAGGGACAGGGGGGAGAGACCCAGTACTTC
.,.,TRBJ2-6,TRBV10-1,CASRLQGSGANVLTF,TGCGCCAGCAGATTACAGGGCTCTGGGGCCAACGTCCTGACTTTC
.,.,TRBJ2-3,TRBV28,CASSLNRNTDTQYF,TGTGCCAGCAGTTTGAATAGGAACACAGATACGCAGTATTTT
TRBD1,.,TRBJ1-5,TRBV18,CASSPIPSWDRNQPQHF,TGTGCCAGCTCACCAATCCCTTCGTGGGACAGAAATCAGCCCCAGCATTTT
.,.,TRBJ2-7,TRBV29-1,CSVELQGGLYEQYF,TGCAGCGTTGAACTACAGGGAGGGCTCTACGAGCAGTACTTC
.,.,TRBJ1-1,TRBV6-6,CASSDGTRGSAFF,TGTGCCAGCAGTGACGGGACGCGGGGTTCTGCTTTCTTT
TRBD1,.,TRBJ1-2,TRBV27,CASSPFDRGSVGYTF,TGTGCCAGCAGTCCATTCGACAGGGGCTCGGTAGGCTACACCTTC
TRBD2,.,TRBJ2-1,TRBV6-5,CASSVTSGIYNEQFF,TGTGCCAGCAGTGTCACTAGCGGGATCTACAATGAGCAGTTCTTC
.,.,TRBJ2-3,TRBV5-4,CASSLAFSNTQYF,TGTGCCAGCAGCTTGGCTTTTTCCAATACGCAGTATTTT
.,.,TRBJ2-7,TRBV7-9,CASSLLQGVSGEQYF,TGTGCCAGCAGCTTACTCCAGGGAGTTTCCGGCGAGCAGTACTTC
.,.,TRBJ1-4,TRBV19,CASSIRAEQDEKLFF,TGTGCCAGTAGTATACGGGCAGAACAAGATGAAAAACTGTTTTTT